The 25 T cell receptor beta chains below come from one sample, sequenced in a study of blood T cells in healthy people across ages. PCR was performed a second time for about 6 to 11 cycles using a sample-barcoded 5' primer and a J-beta primer mix. TCRdb processed the 5' RACE reads anew with MiXCR; each CDR3 protein has one entry. There are approximately 800,000 distinct CDR3 sequences in the sample; around 50% occur only once, and 15% to 20% lies in the top ten. Input material: blood. Every receptor here comes from an elderly man in good health.

A few counts support this clonotype. The rearrangement uses TRBV29-1 and TRBJ2-1; D is possibly TRBD1 (6 bases). The germline V gene encodes CDR1 SQVTM and CDR2 ANQGSEA. The CDR3 runs to 12 residues. Trimming left V 5 bases short and J 13 bases short, with 18 bases between. CDR3 loop: CSVSPQDSLQFF. The DNA for the CDR3 is TGCAGCGTTTCACCACAGGACAGCCTTCAGTTCTTC.

This rearrangement joins TRBV9 to TRBJ2-5, with TRBD2 identical over 8 bases. Germline values: CDR1 SGDLS, CDR2 YYNGEE. V was clipped by 1 base and J by 3 bases; unmatched bases: 8. The CDR3 extends over 16 amino acids. As DNA, the CDR3 is TGTGCCAGCAGCGTATGGCTCGGGGGGGCGGAAGAGACCCAGTACTTC. Encoded protein: CASSVWLGGAEETQYF.

This clonotype appeared once. This chain joins TRBV27 and TRBJ1-3; TRBD1 is a possible D gene (6 bases). There are 14 residues in the CDR3. Trimming left V 0 bases short and J 9 bases short, with 12 bases between. CDR1 is MNHEY and CDR2 is SMNVEV in the germline V gene (reference sequence). The CDR3 is CASSLSVGARTIYF. For the CDR3, the DNA is TGTGCCAGCAGTTTATCTGTGGGGGCTCGCACCATATATTTT.

This clonotype appeared a few times. A read error is possible here, since a much larger clone lies one base away. This rearrangement joins TRBV7-2 to TRBJ2-7; D assignment may be TRBD1 or TRBD2 (5 bases each). Germline-derived CDR1 and CDR2 are SGHTA and FQGNSA. The CDR3 is 15 amino acids. Trimming removed 3 bases from V and 0 bases from J, with 12 bases in between. CDR3 coding DNA: TGTGCCAGCAGCTTGGGACGAGCGGTCTCCTACGAGCAGTACTTC. As protein: CASSLGRAVSYEQYF.

The chain couples TRBV9 to TRBJ2-3; 8 bases are shared with TRBD2. V trimming: 5 bases; J trimming: 3 bases; junction bases outside the gene matches: 11. Germline CDR1 is SGDLS and CDR2 is YYNGEE. The CDR3 contains 16 residues. CDR3 sequence reads: CASSSGVAGRTDTQYF. CDR3 nucleotides: TGTGCCAGCAGTTCCGGAGTAGCGGGACGGACAGATACGCAGTATTTT.

This chain uses TRBV29-1 with TRBJ1-2, with D perhaps matching TRBD1 (6 bases). V was trimmed by 5 bases and J by 7 bases, leaving 20 bases between them. Per germline, CDR1 SQVTM and CDR2 ANQGSEA. The length of the CDR3 is 14 residues. CDR3 sequence reads: CSVISDRGGSGYTF. The CDR3, as DNA: TGCAGCGTTATTTCGGATCGAGGGGGGAGTGGCTACACCTTC.

The chain joins TRBV5-1 to TRBJ2-4; D perhaps matches TRBD2 (6 bases). The germline gives CDR1 SGHRS, CDR2 YFSETQ. V was shortened by 4 bases and J by 4 bases, with 12 bases between the two germline ends. The CDR3 is 14 residues long. The CDR3 protein is CASSVTGTKNIQYF. CDR3 coding DNA: TGCGCCAGCAGCGTTACCGGGACTAAAAACATTCAGTACTTC.

V and J are TRBV2 and TRBJ1-6; TRBD1 agrees at 9 bases. Per the germline V gene, CDR1 is SNHLY and CDR2 is FYNNEI. Trimming removed 2 bases from V and 7 bases from J; junction bases left unmatched: 3. CDR3 size: 15 residues. CDR3 DNA: TGTGCCAGCAGTGAACGGACAGGGGAGAATTCACCCCTCCACTTT. It encodes CASSERTGENSPLHF. The full variable domain, with the rest looked up from reference TRBV2 and TRBJ1-6, is EPEVTQTPSHQVTQMGQEVILRCVPISNHLYFYWYRQILGQKVEFLVSFYNNEISEKSEIFDDQFSVERPDGSNFTLKIRSTKLEDSAMYFCASSERTGENSPLHFGNGTRLTVT.

A few counts support this clonotype. A clone one base away is much larger, so this may be a read error. The chain combines TRBV7-2 with TRBJ1-1; D gene unclear. Trimming stripped 7 bases from V and 4 bases from J, with 13 bases between. Looked up from germline, CDR1 is SGHTA and CDR2 is FQGNSA. The length of the CDR3 is 13 residues. CDR3 nucleotides: TGTGCCAGCACCGTAGGGCCATTCACTGAAGCTTTCTTT. Protein sequence: CASTVGPFTEAFF.

The chain carries TRBV20-1 and TRBJ2-3; 9 bases line up with TRBD2. The ends lost 5 bases at V and 5 bases at J; junction bases unmatched: 14. Germline V lookup: CDR1 DFQATT, CDR2 SNEGSKA (reference sequence). The CDR3 is made up of 16 amino acids. CDR3 amino acids: CSAQSGLAGIGDTQYF. For the CDR3, the DNA is TGCAGTGCTCAGAGTGGGCTAGCGGGAATTGGAGATACGCAGTATTTT.

This clonotype was observed a handful of times. The genes are TRBV7-2 and TRBJ2-5; perhaps TRBD2 as D (7 bases). Germline assignment: CDR1 SGHTA and CDR2 FQGNSA. With 6 bases removed from V and 0 bases from J, the gap between germline ends came to 14 bases. CDR3 length: 15 amino acids. Here the CDR3 DNA reads TGTGCCAGCAGGCTGGGGGGGCCGTACCAAGAGACCCAGTACTTC. This codes for CASRLGGPYQETQYF.

This chain uses TRBV4-3 with TRBJ2-5; D uncertain. Germline V gives CDR1 LGHNA, CDR2 YSLEER. The CDR3 extends over 15 amino acids. Trimming left V 3 bases short and J 11 bases short, with 22 bases between. CDR3 sequence: CASSQPDASGNEQYF. CDR3 in DNA: TGCGCCAGCAGCCAGCCGGACGCCTCTGGGAATGAGCAGTACTTC.

This clonotype was seen more than once but under ten times. This may come from a read error, since a much larger clone is one base off. The V and J genes are TRBV5-4 and TRBJ2-1, with D unclear. The J call may be in error: the DNA end matches TRBJ2-7 better. Germline V gene sequence: CDR1 SGHNT, CDR2 YYREEE (reference sequence). The CDR3 has 13 residues. CDR3 residues: CASRRSSYNEQYF. For the CDR3, the DNA is TGTGCCAGCCGGCGGAGCTCCTACAATGAGCAGTACTTC.

This clonotype was picked up a small number of times. This sequence joins TRBV20-1 and TRBJ2-5; D ambiguous. V was shortened by 3 bases and J by 3 bases, with 5 bases between the two germline ends. CDR1 is DFQATT, CDR2 SNEGSKA, per germline (reference sequence). This CDR3 is 11 amino acids long. CDR3 protein: CSARQEETQYF. For the CDR3, the DNA is TGCAGTGCTAGGCAGGAAGAGACCCAGTACTTC.

The chain is built from TRBV4-3 and TRBJ2-3; 8 bases agree with TRBD2. J gave up 2 bases and V 3 bases, and 4 bases lay outside the gene matches. The germline V gene has CDR1 LGHNA and CDR2 YSLEER. The CDR3 covers 15 residues. This CDR3 reads CASSHGSGTTDTQYF. CDR3 nucleotides: TGCGCCAGCAGCCATGGTAGCGGGACCACAGATACGCAGTATTTT.

This clonotype was observed a few times. This rearrangement joins TRBV7-2 to TRBJ2-7, with D possibly being TRBD1 (5 bases). This CDR3 is 13 amino acids long. Trimming pared 5 bases from V and 3 bases from J, leaving 11 bases between. The germline V gene encodes CDR1 SGHTA and CDR2 FQGNSA. Here the CDR3 reads CASSQGHRYEQYF. The DNA for the CDR3 is TGTGCCAGCAGCCAGGGCCACCGCTACGAGCAGTACTTC.

Worth noting for this clonotype: The junction does not match germline at one end; this may be a read error. The chain is built from TRBV4-3 and TRBJ2-1; 11 bases agree with TRBD2. Germline V gives CDR1 LGHNA, CDR2 YSLEER. CDR3 size: 17 residues. The CDR3 protein is CASNQDITSGSNDGQFF. CDR3 coding DNA: TGCGCCAGCAACCAAGATATCACTAGCGGGAGTAACGATGGGCAGTTCTTC.

This chain uses TRBV30 with TRBJ1-5; D remains ambiguous. CDR1 and CDR2 from the germline V gene are GTSNPN and SVGIG (reference sequence). The CDR3 is 13 residues long. V was pared by 4 bases and J by 6 bases, with 13 bases between. The DNA for the CDR3 is TGTGCCTGGACCCGTGGTACGGGTCAGCCCCAGCATTTT. Translating gives CAWTRGTGQPQHF.

J is TRBJ2-5 and V is TRBV11-2; 9 nucleotides line up with TRBD2. The trim removed 1 base at V and 11 bases at J, leaving 17 bases unmatched. Germline lookup yields CDR1 SGHAT and CDR2 FQNNGV. CDR3 length equals 17 residues. The CDR3 loop is CASSLALGLAGSNEQYF. CDR3 DNA sequence: TGTGCCAGCAGCTTAGCATTGGGGCTAGCGGGAAGCAATGAGCAGTACTTC.

This clonotype occurred a few times. CDR3 nucleotide sequence: TGTGCCAGTGGTGACACTAACACCGGGGAGCTGTTTTTT. As protein: CASGDTNTGELFF. The V and J genes are TRBV19 and TRBJ2-2; D remains ambiguous. The CDR3 runs 13 residues. V lost 8 bases and J lost 2, with 9 bases in between. Per the germline V gene, CDR1 is LNHDA and CDR2 is SQIVND (reference sequence).

The gene calls are TRBV7-9 and TRBJ1-5, with TRBD1 matching over 8 bases. The V segment lost 5 bases and the J segment 0 bases; nucleotides outside the gene matches: 6. Looked up from germline, CDR1 is SEHNR and CDR2 is FQNEAQ (reference sequence). The CDR3 is made up of 16 amino acids. The CDR3 region has the DNA TGTGCCAGCAGCGTCGGGACAGGCAATAGCAATCAGCCCCAGCATTTT. It translates to CASSVGTGNSNQPQHF.

V gene TRBV6-5 combines with J gene TRBJ2-3; 12 nucleotides agree with TRBD2. The CDR3 runs 15 residues. Unmatched junction bases numbered 6, after V lost 5 bases and J lost 6 bases. Per germline, CDR1 MNHEY and CDR2 SVGAGI. The CDR3 sequence: CASSRLAGVSDTQYF. CDR3 DNA sequence: TGTGCCAGCAGTCGACTAGCGGGAGTTTCGGATACGCAGTATTTT.

This clonotype was picked up a small number of times. The V gene is TRBV5-1, the J gene TRBJ2-5; TRBD1 or TRBD2 may be the D gene (5 bases each). V dropped 1 base and J dropped 4 bases, with 11 bases sitting between them. The CDR3 runs 14 residues. Germline CDR1 reads SGHRS; CDR2 reads YFSETQ. CDR3 in DNA: TGCGCCAGCAGCTTGCCCGGGGCACGAGAGACCCAGTACTTC. It encodes CASSLPGARETQYF.

This clonotype was recorded only once. The V and J genes are TRBV6-1 and TRBJ2-1; D perhaps matches TRBD1 (5 bases). Germline CDR1 reads MNHNS; CDR2 reads SASEGT. The ends were cut back, 10 bases at V and 3 bases at J, with 16 bases in the middle. CDR3 length equals 14 residues. In nucleotides, the CDR3 is TGTGCCACAGGAATGCAGGGAAACTACAATGAGCAGTTCTTC. Encoded protein: CATGMQGNYNEQFF.

The V gene is TRBV12-3 or TRBV12-4, the J gene TRBJ1-2; the match to TRBD1 covers 7 bases. Trimming at V came to 7 bases and at J to 4 bases, leaving 6 bases not matched to a gene. The CDR3 has 13 amino acids. The CDR3 DNA follows: TGTGCCAGCACCCCAGGGGGGATCTATGGCTACACCTTC. Translation gives CASTPGGIYGYTF.